This TCR beta chain appears in the sequencing data of a study of T cell responses to AZD1222 COVID-19 vaccine. Study findings and constraints: Regions 160-218 and 743-854 dominated among vaccine-associated CD4 TCRs spanning spike. Among the donors, most were white British and more were female, and clonal diversity was possibly underestimated. Repertoires were obtained only post-peak T cell response.

Note on this clone: Its antigen remains unidentified.

Pooled in the analysis were second doses at about 4 or about 12 weeks. V lost 5 bases and J lost 1, with 9 bases in between. The CDR3 extends over 14 amino acids. Looked up from germline, CDR1 is SGHAT and CDR2 is FQNNGV. Profiling relied on immunoSEQ multiplex PCR, and the TCRdb table lists in-frame clones only, not all of them. This sample has roughly 170,000 clones, with 94% found just once. V usage is TRBV11-2 and J usage is TRBJ1-5; the D is unclear. This receptor was obtained from an adult who received the AZD1222 COVID-19 vaccine. Material: peripheral blood, obtained 28 days after the second AZD1222 dose. The CDR3 DNA reads TGTGCCAGCAGCCCCCGGGAGAGCAATCAGCCCCAGCATTTT. Residues: CASSPRESNQPQHF.